The next 26 T cell receptor beta chains were all read from a single sample in a study of CD8 T cells in Susac syndrome. With random hexamers, roughly 0.45 to 1 ug RNA was reverse transcribed. TCRdb reanalysed the immunoSEQ multiplex PCR reads using MiXCR and keeps one entry per CDR3 protein. The sample holds about 140,000 distinct CDR3 sequences; 94% are singletons and the top ten take under 0.095%. The specimen was CD4+ T cells from PBMCs. The source of these receptors is a human donor in good health.

V gene TRBV14 combines with J gene TRBJ1-4; D gene uncertain. Trimming took off 2 bases at V and 8 bases at J, with 3 bases between the two ends. The CDR3 loop spans 11 amino acids. Germline-derived CDR1 and CDR2 are SGHDN and FVKESK. The DNA of the CDR3 is TGTGCCAGCAGCCAATCAGAAAAACTGTTTTTT. The encoded protein is CASSQSEKLFF.

The gene calls are TRBV20-1 and TRBJ1-2; 8 bases are shared with TRBD1. The V gene end was trimmed by 4 bases and the J gene end by 1 base; junction bases not matched to a gene: 2. This CDR3 has 13 residues. Looked up from germline, CDR1 is DFQATT and CDR2 is SNEGSKA (reference sequence). CDR3 coding DNA: TGCAGTGCTATTACAGGGGGTAACTATGGCTACACCTTC. Translation gives CSAITGGNYGYTF.

V usage is TRBV14 and J usage is TRBJ2-7; TRBD1 matches at 7 bases. Germline V CDR1 and CDR2: SGHDN, FVKESK. The CDR3 contains 16 residues. Germline trimming cut 2 bases from V and 4 bases from J; bases unmatched to any gene: 11. The CDR3 region has the DNA TGTGCCAGCAGCCAAACGGGACAGAGTATTACGTACGAGCAGTACTTC. It is translated as CASSQTGQSITYEQYF.

The V and J genes are TRBV4-2 and TRBJ1-2; no clear D gene. The CDR3 loop spans 15 amino acids. The V end was cut by 3 bases, the J end by 5 bases, with 16 bases between. The germline V gene encodes CDR1 LGHNA and CDR2 YNFKEQ. The CDR3 loop reads CASSQDQNMAYGYTF. CDR3 bases: TGTGCCAGCAGCCAGGATCAGAACATGGCATATGGCTACACCTTC.

This chain joins TRBV15 and TRBJ1-2, with TRBD1 as a possible D gene (6 bases). V was trimmed by 3 bases and J by 2 bases, leaving 13 bases between them. This CDR3 has 15 residues. From germline, CDR1 is LNHNV and CDR2 YYDKDF (reference sequence). The CDR3 here is CATSRRGQFNYGYTF. CDR3 sequence (DNA): TGTGCCACCAGCAGGCGTGGACAGTTCAACTATGGCTACACCTTC.

The gene calls are TRBV5-6 and TRBJ1-5; 8 positions agree with TRBD1. Germline assignment: CDR1 SGHDT and CDR2 YYEEEE. This CDR3 spans 16 amino acids. With V trimmed by 2 bases and J by 3 bases, 7 bases remained unmatched. CDR3 in DNA: TGTGCCAGCAGCTTTTCGACAGGGGCGTACAATCAGCCCCAGCATTTT. This codes for CASSFSTGAYNQPQHF.

The rearrangement links TRBV29-1 to TRBJ2-3, with 9 bases fitting TRBD2. This CDR3 is 14 amino acids long. Germline V gene lookup returns CDR1 SQVTM and CDR2 ANQGSEA. V was clipped by 3 bases and J by 8 bases; unmatched bases: 9. In DNA form, the CDR3 reads TGCAGCGTTGAGACCATCAAAGCGGGAGGTACGCAGTATTTT. Translated: CSVETIKAGGTQYF.

The chain recombines TRBV12-3 or TRBV12-4 with TRBJ2-3; D unresolved. This CDR3 is built from 13 residues. Trimming removed 0 bases from V and 4 bases from J, with 5 bases in between. The DNA for the CDR3 is TGTGCCAGCAGTTTAGCGGCGGCAGATACGCAGTATTTT. Residues: CASSLAAADTQYF.

The chain employs TRBV12-3 or TRBV12-4 and TRBJ1-1; no clear D gene. Trimming left V 6 bases short and J 7 bases short, with 12 bases between. The CDR3 runs 12 residues. The CDR3 loop is CASSFLDGEAFF. CDR3 in DNA: TGTGCCAGCAGCTTTTTAGACGGTGAAGCTTTCTTT.

J is TRBJ2-3 and V is TRBV20-1; D remains ambiguous. This CDR3 region has 16 residues. From germline, CDR1 is DFQATT and CDR2 SNEGSKA (reference sequence). V dropped 5 bases and J dropped 1 base, with 19 bases sitting between them. The CDR3 sequence is CSAPNRYGDGTDTQYF. CDR3 DNA sequence: TGCAGTGCTCCAAACCGCTATGGGGATGGCACAGATACGCAGTATTTT.

This chain joins TRBV7-9 and TRBJ2-5; 11 bases agree with TRBD2. The CDR3 extends over 14 amino acids. Looked up from germline, CDR1 is SEHNR and CDR2 is FQNEAQ (reference sequence). J was trimmed by 4 bases and V by 5 bases; bases with no gene match: 3. The CDR3: CASSKGLAGETQYF. CDR3 nucleotide sequence: TGTGCCAGCAGCAAAGGACTAGCGGGAGAGACCCAGTACTTC. The full variable domain, with the rest looked up from reference TRBV7-9 and TRBJ2-5, is DTGVSQNPRHKITKRGQNVTFRCDPISEHNRLYWYRQTLGQGPEFLTYFQNEAQLEKSRLLSDRFSAERPKGSFSTLEIQRTEQGDSAMYLCASSKGLAGETQYFGPGTRLLVL.

This chain links TRBV25-1 with TRBJ1-2; 8 bases map to TRBD1. Trimming took 1 base from V and 8 from J; bases not matched to a gene: 12. In germline, CDR1 is MGHDK, CDR2 SYGVNS. The CDR3 consists of 16 residues. CDR3 nucleotides: TGTGCCAGCAGTGAATCTCCGGACAGGGTCGGTTACGGCTACACCTTC. This codes for CASSESPDRVGYGYTF.

The chain recombines TRBV3-1 with TRBJ2-5; TRBD2 matches 11 bases. The germline V gene has CDR1 LGHDT and CDR2 YNNKEL (reference sequence). The CDR3 extends over 15 amino acids. V trimming: 1 base; J trimming: 2 bases; junction bases outside the gene matches: 0. CDR3 protein: CASSQASGRQETQYF. Written as DNA, the CDR3 is TGTGCCAGCAGCCAAGCTAGCGGGAGGCAAGAGACCCAGTACTTC.

The rearrangement links TRBV5-5 to TRBJ2-5, with 9 bases identical to TRBD1. Germline CDR1 and CDR2: SGHKS and YYEKEE (reference sequence). The CDR3 runs to 14 residues. V dropped 4 bases and J dropped 3; count of bases not matched to a gene: 4. The CDR3 nucleotides are TGTGCCAGCAGCGTTCGACAGGGGGAAGAGACCCAGTACTTC. This gives the protein CASSVRQGEETQYF.

The chain links TRBV30 to TRBJ2-5, with D tentatively TRBD1 (5 bases). V lost 5 bases and J lost 1, with 11 bases in between. The CDR3 contains 13 residues. Looked up from germline, CDR1 is GTSNPN and CDR2 is SVGIG (reference sequence). CDR3: CAWDRQSQETQYF. CDR3 bases: TGTGCCTGGGACCGACAGAGCCAAGAGACCCAGTACTTC.

V gene TRBV2 combines with J gene TRBJ2-3; TRBD2 matches at 8 bases. Germline V gives CDR1 SNHLY, CDR2 FYNNEI. The CDR3 totals 15 residues. With 5 bases clipped from V and 3 bases from J, the junction kept 7 bases outside the gene matches. The CDR3, as DNA: TGTGCCAGCAGTCCCGGGAGGGCCGGTACAGATACGCAGTATTTT. Amino acids: CASSPGRAGTDTQYF.

The genes are TRBV30 and TRBJ1-1; no firm D call. The CDR3 is 13 amino acids. Trimming left V 3 bases short and J 1 base short, with 9 bases between. The germline CDR1 and CDR2 sequences are GTSNPN and SVGIG (reference sequence). CDR3 bases: TGTGCCTGGAGGGAACATGGGAACACTGAAGCTTTCTTT. Its protein is CAWREHGNTEAFF.

Here the CDR3 reads CSARSLAFRGDEQYF. The CDR3 nucleotides read TGCAGTGCTAGATCTCTAGCTTTCCGGGGGGACGAGCAGTACTTC. The J gene is TRBJ2-7, the V gene TRBV20-1; TRBD2 agrees at 7 bases. The J segment lost 5 bases and the V segment lost 2 bases, leaving 12 bases of the junction unmatched. The CDR3 has 15 residues. Germline CDR1 DFQATT, CDR2 SNEGSKA (reference sequence).

The V and J genes are TRBV30 and TRBJ2-7; D ambiguous. The V gene lost 0 bases and the J gene lost 7 bases, with 7 bases spanning the gap. CDR1 is GTSNPN and CDR2 is SVGIG in the germline V gene (reference sequence). The CDR3 is 11 residues long. The CDR3 region is CAWSVSREQYF. CDR3 DNA sequence: TGTGCCTGGAGTGTAAGCAGGGAGCAGTACTTC.

Here the CDR3 reads CSASGQTQETQYF. The CDR3 nucleotides read TGCAGTGCTAGTGGCCAGACTCAAGAGACCCAGTACTTC. The chain combines TRBV20-1 with TRBJ2-5; no definite D call. Trimming removed 3 bases at V and 2 bases at J, with 10 bases between. This CDR3 region has 13 residues. Germline V gene sequence: CDR1 DFQATT, CDR2 SNEGSKA (reference sequence).

The chain links TRBV27 to TRBJ2-2; 8 nucleotides agree with TRBD1. The V segment lost 3 bases and the J segment 8 bases; nucleotides outside the gene matches: 11. The CDR3 totals 16 residues. In germline, CDR1 is MNHEY, CDR2 SMNVEV (reference sequence). The CDR3 DNA reads as TGTGCCAGCAGTTTTCCAGGGACAGGAAGCCAAGGGGAGCTGTTTTTT. Encoded protein: CASSFPGTGSQGELFF.

The CDR3 loop is CASSFTAGGSYEQYF. The CDR3 bases are TGCGCCAGCAGTTTTACGGCAGGCGGCTCCTACGAGCAGTACTTC. The V gene is TRBV4-1, the J gene TRBJ2-7; D unresolved. Trimming left V 6 bases short and J 0 bases short, with 15 bases between. Per the germline V gene, CDR1 is MGHRA and CDR2 is YSYEKL. This CDR3 has 15 amino acids.

The chain combines TRBV7-9 with TRBJ1-5; D gene unclear. V lost 4 bases, J lost 0 bases, and 10 bases lay in between. Germline CDR1 and CDR2: SEHNR and FQNEAQ (reference sequence). The CDR3 is 15 amino acids. CDR3 protein: CASSSTPPSNQPQHF. CDR3 bases: TGTGCCAGCAGCTCGACACCTCCTAGCAATCAGCCCCAGCATTTT.

J is TRBJ2-3 and V is TRBV3-1; the D is unclear. V lost 0 bases to trimming and J lost 4 bases, with 8 bases between them. This CDR3 contains 14 residues. Germline V lookup: CDR1 LGHDT, CDR2 YNNKEL (reference sequence). CDR3 in amino acids: CASSQDPAADTQYF. The CDR3, as DNA: TGTGCCAGCAGCCAAGATCCCGCCGCAGATACGCAGTATTTT.

This clonotype was counted a single time. The DNA for the CDR3 is TGCAGCGTTGAATCGGGCGGGAGTGCGCAGTTCTTC. Amino acids: CSVESGGSAQFF. The chain recombines TRBV29-1 with TRBJ2-1, with 7 bases fitting TRBD2. This CDR3 region has 12 residues. CDR1 SQVTM and CDR2 ANQGSEA come from the germline V gene. Unmatched junction bases numbered 7, after V lost 2 bases and J lost 12 bases.

The CDR3 is CASSSRRGSDTEAFF. In DNA, the CDR3 is TGTGCCAGCAGCTCTAGGAGGGGGTCGGACACTGAAGCTTTCTTT. The rearrangement joins TRBV9 to TRBJ1-1, with a possible D match to TRBD1 (6 bases). V lost 4 bases and J 3 bases, leaving 16 bases between the germline ends. There are 15 residues in the CDR3. CDR1 SGDLS and CDR2 YYNGEE come from the germline V gene.